The subject of this entry is one TCR beta chain. Only in-frame clones appear in the TCRdb table, and some are missing; sequencing was by immunoSEQ multiplex PCR. The table shows around 25,000 clones, with roughly 80% occurring only once. Trimming took off 2 bases at V and 7 bases at J, with 8 bases between the two ends. The CDR3 length is 12 residues. Germline V gene lookup returns CDR1 SGHTA and CDR2 FQGNSA. These data belong to a study of follicular helper T cells after annual influenza vaccination. Time point specified: 2014-2015 season, pre-vaccination. The sample consisted of CXCR5+ CD38- circulating T follicular helper cells from blood, taken on the day of influenza vaccination. Sample subset: circulating Tfh, non-naive CD4+CXCR5+PD-1+ (ICOS+CD38+ or ICOS-CD38-). This rearrangement joins TRBV7-2 to TRBJ1-2; D gene unclear. The TCR sequence derives from an adult who received the influenza vaccine. CDR3 sequence (DNA): TGTGCCAGCAGCTTACGTACGCGTGGCTACACCTTC. It translates to CASSLRTRGYTF. The whole variable domain, remainder taken from reference TRBV7-2 and TRBJ1-2, is GAGVSQSPSNKVTEKGKDVELRCDPISGHTALYWYRQSLGQGLEFLIYFQGNSAPDKSGLPSDRFSAERTGGSVSTLTIQRTQQEDSAVYLCASSLRTRGYTFGSGTRLTVV.